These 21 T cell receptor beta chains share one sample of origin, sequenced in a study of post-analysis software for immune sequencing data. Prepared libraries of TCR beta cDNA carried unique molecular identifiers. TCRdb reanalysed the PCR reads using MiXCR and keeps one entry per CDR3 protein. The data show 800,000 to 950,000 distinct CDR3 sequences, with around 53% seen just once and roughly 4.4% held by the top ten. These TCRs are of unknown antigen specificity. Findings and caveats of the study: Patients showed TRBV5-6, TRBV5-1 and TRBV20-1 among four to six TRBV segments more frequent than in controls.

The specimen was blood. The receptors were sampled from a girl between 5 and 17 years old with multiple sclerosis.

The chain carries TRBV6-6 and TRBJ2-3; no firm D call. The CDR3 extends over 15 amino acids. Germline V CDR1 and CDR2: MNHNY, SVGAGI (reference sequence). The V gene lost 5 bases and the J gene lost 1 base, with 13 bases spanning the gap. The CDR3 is CASSPRAPGTDTQYF. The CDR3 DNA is TGTGCCAGCAGTCCACGGGCCCCGGGCACAGATACGCAGTATTTT.

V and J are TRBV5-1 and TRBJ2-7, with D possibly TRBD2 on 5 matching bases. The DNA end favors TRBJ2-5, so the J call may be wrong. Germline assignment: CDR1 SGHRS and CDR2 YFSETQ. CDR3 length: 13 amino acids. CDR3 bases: TGCGCCAGCAGCTTGATCGGGAAGGAGACCCAGTACTTC. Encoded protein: CASSLIGKETQYF.

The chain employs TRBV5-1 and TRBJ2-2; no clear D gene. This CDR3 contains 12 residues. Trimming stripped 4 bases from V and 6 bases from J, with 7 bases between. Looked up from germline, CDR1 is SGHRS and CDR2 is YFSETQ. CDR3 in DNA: TGCGCCAGCAGCGAGCAGCCCGGGGAGCTGTTTTTT. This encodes CASSEQPGELFF.

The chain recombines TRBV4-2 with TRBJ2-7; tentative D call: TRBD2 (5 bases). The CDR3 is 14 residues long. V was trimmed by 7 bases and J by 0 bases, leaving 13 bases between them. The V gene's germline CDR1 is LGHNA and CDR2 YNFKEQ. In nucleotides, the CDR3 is TGTGCCAGCACCCAGGACTTAGACTCCTACGAGCAGTACTTC. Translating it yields CASTQDLDSYEQYF.

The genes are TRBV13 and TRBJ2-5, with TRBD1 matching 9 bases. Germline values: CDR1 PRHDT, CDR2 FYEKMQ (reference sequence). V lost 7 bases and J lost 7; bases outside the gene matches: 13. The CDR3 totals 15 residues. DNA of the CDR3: TGTGCCAGCACCGGACAGGGGCCGGTTGGAGGGACCCAGTACTTC. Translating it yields CASTGQGPVGGTQYF.

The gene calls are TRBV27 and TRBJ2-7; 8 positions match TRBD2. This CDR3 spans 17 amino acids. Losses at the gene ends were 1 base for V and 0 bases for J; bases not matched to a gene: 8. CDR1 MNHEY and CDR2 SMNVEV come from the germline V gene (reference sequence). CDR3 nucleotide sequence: TGTGCCAGCAGTTTATTCGGGGGGGCAAGCCTCTCCTACGAGCAGTACTTC. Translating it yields CASSLFGGASLSYEQYF.

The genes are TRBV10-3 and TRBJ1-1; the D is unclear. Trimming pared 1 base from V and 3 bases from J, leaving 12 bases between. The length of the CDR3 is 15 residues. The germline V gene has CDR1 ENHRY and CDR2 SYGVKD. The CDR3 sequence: CAISEWRLEDTEAFF. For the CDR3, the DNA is TGTGCCATCAGTGAGTGGAGACTTGAAGACACTGAAGCTTTCTTT.

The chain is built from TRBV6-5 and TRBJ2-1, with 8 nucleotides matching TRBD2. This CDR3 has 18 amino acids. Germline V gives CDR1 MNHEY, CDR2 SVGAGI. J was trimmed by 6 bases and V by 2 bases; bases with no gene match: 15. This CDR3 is CASSYHRWTSKGTNEQFF. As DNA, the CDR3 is TGTGCCAGCAGTTACCACCGGTGGACTAGCAAAGGAACCAATGAGCAGTTCTTC.

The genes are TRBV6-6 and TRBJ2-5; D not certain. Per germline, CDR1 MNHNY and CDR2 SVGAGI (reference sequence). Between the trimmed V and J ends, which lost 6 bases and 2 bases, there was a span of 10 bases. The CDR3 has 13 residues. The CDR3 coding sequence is TGTGCCAGCAGCCCCGGGTGGCAAGAGACCCAGTACTTC. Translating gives CASSPGWQETQYF.

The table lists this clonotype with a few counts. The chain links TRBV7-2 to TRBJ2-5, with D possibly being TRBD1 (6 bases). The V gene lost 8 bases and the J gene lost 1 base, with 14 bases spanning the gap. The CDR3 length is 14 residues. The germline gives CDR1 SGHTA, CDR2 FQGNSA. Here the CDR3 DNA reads TGTGCCAGCGGTCAGGGGTTCCCCCAAGAGACCCAGTACTTC. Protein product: CASGQGFPQETQYF. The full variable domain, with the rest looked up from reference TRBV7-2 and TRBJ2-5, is GAGVSQSPSNKVTEKGKDVELRCDPISGHTALYWYRQSLGQGLEFLIYFQGNSAPDKSGLPSDRFSAERTGGSVSTLTIQRTQQEDSAVYLCASGQGFPQETQYFGPGTRLLVL.

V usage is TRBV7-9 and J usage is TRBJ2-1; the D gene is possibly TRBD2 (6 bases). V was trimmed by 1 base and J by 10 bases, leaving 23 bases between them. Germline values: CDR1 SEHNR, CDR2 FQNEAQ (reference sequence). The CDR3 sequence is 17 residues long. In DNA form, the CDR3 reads TGTGCCAGCAGCTTAGGGGTGTTAGGGCGGGGACGGAAAGAGCAGTTCTTC. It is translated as CASSLGVLGRGRKEQFF.

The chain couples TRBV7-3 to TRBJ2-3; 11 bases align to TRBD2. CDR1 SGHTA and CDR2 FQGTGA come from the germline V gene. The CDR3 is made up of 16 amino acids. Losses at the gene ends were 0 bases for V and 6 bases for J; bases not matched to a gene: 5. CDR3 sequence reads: CASSLTGGLAVDTQYF. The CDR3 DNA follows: TGTGCCAGCAGCTTAACGGGGGGACTAGCGGTGGATACGCAGTATTTT.

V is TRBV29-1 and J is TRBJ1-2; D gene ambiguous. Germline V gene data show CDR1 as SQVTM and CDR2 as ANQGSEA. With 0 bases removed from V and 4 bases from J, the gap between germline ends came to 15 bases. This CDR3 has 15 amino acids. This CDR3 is CSVEDRGAGAYGYTF. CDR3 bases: TGCAGCGTTGAAGATCGGGGAGCGGGTGCCTATGGCTACACCTTC.

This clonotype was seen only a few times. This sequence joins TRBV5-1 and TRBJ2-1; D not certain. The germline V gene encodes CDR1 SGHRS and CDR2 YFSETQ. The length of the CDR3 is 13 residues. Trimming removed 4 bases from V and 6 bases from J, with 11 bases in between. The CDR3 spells CASSAQRGNEQFF. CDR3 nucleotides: TGCGCCAGCAGCGCTCAGCGAGGCAATGAGCAGTTCTTC. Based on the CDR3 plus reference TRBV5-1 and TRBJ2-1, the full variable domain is KAGVTQTPRYLIKTRGQQVTLSCSPISGHRSVSWYQQTPGQGLQFLFEYFSETQRNKGNFPGRFSGRQFSNSRSEMNVSTLELGDSALYLCASSAQRGNEQFFGPGTRLTVL.

CDR3 residues: CASSSQRQGPYYEQYF. DNA for the CDR3: TGTGCCAGCAGCTCCCAAAGACAGGGGCCTTACTACGAGCAGTACTTC. The chain carries TRBV7-9 and TRBJ2-1, with 8 nucleotides matching TRBD1. The last part of the DNA fits TRBJ2-7 better; the J call may be wrong. The CDR3 covers 16 residues. Germline CDR1 is SEHNR and CDR2 is FQNEAQ (reference sequence).

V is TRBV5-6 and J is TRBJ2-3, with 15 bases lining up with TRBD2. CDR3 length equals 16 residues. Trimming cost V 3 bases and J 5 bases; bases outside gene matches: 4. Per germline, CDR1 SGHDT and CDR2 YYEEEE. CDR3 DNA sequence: TGTGCCAGCAGCTCCGGGACTAGCGGGAGGCGAGATACGCAGTATTTT. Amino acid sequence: CASSSGTSGRRDTQYF.

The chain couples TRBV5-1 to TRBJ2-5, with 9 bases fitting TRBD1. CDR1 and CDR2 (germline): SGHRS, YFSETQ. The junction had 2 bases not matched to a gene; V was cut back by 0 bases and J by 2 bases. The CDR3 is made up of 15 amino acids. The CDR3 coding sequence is TGCGCCAGCAGCTTGGCCGACAGGGGGCAAGAGACCCAGTACTTC. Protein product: CASSLADRGQETQYF.

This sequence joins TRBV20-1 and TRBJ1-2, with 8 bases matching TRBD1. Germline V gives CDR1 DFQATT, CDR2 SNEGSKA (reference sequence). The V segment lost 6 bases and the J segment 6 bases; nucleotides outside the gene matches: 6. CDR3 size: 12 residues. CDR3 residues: CSARTGRDGYTF. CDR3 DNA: TGCAGTGCCAGGACAGGGCGGGATGGCTACACCTTC.

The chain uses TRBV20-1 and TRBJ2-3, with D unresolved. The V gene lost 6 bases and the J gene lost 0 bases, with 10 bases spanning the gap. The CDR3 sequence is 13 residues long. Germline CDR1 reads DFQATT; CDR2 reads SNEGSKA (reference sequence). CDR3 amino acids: CSASPDSTDTQYF. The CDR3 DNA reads TGCAGTGCCAGTCCTGACAGCACAGATACGCAGTATTTT.

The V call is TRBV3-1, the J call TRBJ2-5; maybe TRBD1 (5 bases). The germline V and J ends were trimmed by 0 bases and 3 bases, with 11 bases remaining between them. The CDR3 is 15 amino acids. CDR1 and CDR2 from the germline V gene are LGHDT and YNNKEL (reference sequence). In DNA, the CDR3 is TGTGCCAGCAGCCAAGACAGGGTGGCCAAAGAGACCCAGTACTTC. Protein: CASSQDRVAKETQYF.

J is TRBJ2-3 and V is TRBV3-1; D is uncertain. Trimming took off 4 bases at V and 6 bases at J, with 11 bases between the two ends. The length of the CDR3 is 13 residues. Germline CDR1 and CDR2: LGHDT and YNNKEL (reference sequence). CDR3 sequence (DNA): TGTGCCAGCAGCCCCACTCCCACGGATACGCAGTATTTT. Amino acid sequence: CASSPTPTDTQYF.